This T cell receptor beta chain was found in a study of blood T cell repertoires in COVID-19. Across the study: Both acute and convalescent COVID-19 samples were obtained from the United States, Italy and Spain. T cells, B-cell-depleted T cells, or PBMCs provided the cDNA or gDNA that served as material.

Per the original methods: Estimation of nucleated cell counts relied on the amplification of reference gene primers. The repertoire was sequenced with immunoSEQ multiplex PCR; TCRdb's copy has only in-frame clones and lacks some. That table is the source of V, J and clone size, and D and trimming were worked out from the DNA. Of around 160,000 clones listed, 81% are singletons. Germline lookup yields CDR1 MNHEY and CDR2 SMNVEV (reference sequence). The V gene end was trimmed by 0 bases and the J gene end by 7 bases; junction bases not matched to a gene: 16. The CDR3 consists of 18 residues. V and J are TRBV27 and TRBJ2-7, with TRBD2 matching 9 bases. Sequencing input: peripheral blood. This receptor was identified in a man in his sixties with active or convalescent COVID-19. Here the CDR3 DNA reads TGTGCCAGCAGTTTATCTGGAAGTATGCTAGCGGGAACGGGAGAGCAGTACTTC. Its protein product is CASSLSGSMLAGTGEQYF.